A single sample is the source of the 17 T cell receptor beta chains below, sequenced in a study of cytomegalovirus exposure and HLA in healthy donors. PCR primers comprised 60 Vbeta and 13 Jbeta primers. The table came from immunoSEQ multiplex PCR; TCRdb's copy has only in-frame clones and leaves some out. Of fewer than 250,000 clones listed, roughly nine tenths are singletons. Sequencing used PBMCs. The receptors here all came from a boy younger than 10 in good health and CMV-seronegative.

The rearrangement joins TRBV15 to TRBJ2-7, with a possible D match to TRBD2 (5 bases). In germline, CDR1 is LNHNV, CDR2 YYDKDF (reference sequence). This CDR3 is built from 12 residues. Trimming shortened V by 4 bases and J by 6 bases, and 10 bases separated the two germline ends. The CDR3 DNA reads as TGTGCCACCAGCACCTTTCGGGGCGAGCAGTACTTC. Protein sequence: CATSTFRGEQYF.

The chain has TRBV27 and TRBJ2-7, with D possibly matching TRBD2 (6 bases). The CDR3 extends over 13 amino acids. Germline CDR1 reads MNHEY; CDR2 reads SMNVEV (reference sequence). With 3 bases removed from V and 5 bases from J, the gap between germline ends came to 11 bases. This CDR3 is CASSFRGIDEQYF. The CDR3 DNA follows: TGTGCCAGCAGTTTTCGCGGGATCGACGAGCAGTACTTC.

The chain joins TRBV28 to TRBJ1-4; 9 positions agree with TRBD1. From germline, CDR1 is MDHEN and CDR2 SYDVKM. J was trimmed by 5 bases and V by 5 bases; bases with no gene match: 9. The CDR3 has 16 residues. The CDR3 loop reads CASSLAGQGQNEKLFF. DNA for the CDR3: TGTGCCAGCAGTCTCGCGGGACAGGGACAAAATGAAAAACTGTTTTTT.

The V call is TRBV28, the J call TRBJ2-5, with D possibly matching TRBD1 (6 bases). V gave up 6 bases and J gave up 5 bases, with 16 bases separating them. The CDR3 loop spans 14 amino acids. Germline V gene sequence: CDR1 MDHEN, CDR2 SYDVKM. The CDR3 DNA reads as TGTGCCAGCAGCCCTCTACAGGGTTCCGAGACCCAGTACTTC. Translating it yields CASSPLQGSETQYF.

This clone was counted once. The V call is TRBV7-2, the J call TRBJ1-2; 10 nucleotides align to TRBD1. This CDR3 spans 17 amino acids. J was trimmed by 7 bases and V by 0 bases; bases with no gene match: 11. Germline loops: CDR1 SGHTA, CDR2 FQGNSA. CDR3 protein: CASSLAPLRQGAGGYTF. DNA for the CDR3: TGTGCCAGCAGCTTAGCCCCTCTAAGACAGGGGGCTGGTGGCTACACCTTC.

The chain combines TRBV9 with TRBJ1-2; TRBD1 agrees at 7 bases. Germline values: CDR1 SGDLS, CDR2 YYNGEE. This CDR3 region has 15 residues. V gave up 3 bases and J gave up 6 bases; unmatched junction bases: 11. The CDR3 sequence is CASSGSQGRTNGYTF. The DNA for the CDR3 is TGTGCCAGCAGCGGATCACAGGGGAGGACAAATGGCTACACCTTC.

This clone showed up just once. The J gene is TRBJ2-7, the V gene TRBV7-2; 8 positions match TRBD2. The CDR3 is 15 amino acids. Germline V gives CDR1 SGHTA, CDR2 FQGNSA. The ends lost 3 bases at V and 5 bases at J; junction bases unmatched: 9. The CDR3 is CASSFKAGDPHEQYF. The CDR3 DNA reads as TGTGCCAGCAGCTTCAAAGCGGGGGACCCCCACGAGCAGTACTTC.

The chain has TRBV25-1 and TRBJ1-2, with 8 nucleotides matching TRBD1. The V gene end was trimmed by 1 base and the J gene end by 8 bases; junction bases not matched to a gene: 15. This CDR3 is 17 amino acids long. CDR1 MGHDK and CDR2 SYGVNS come from the germline V gene. CDR3 sequence (DNA): TGTGCCAGCAGTGAATTGGCGGAGAGGACAGGGACCCGAGGCTACACCTTC. Translating gives CASSELAERTGTRGYTF.

V usage is TRBV6-6 and J usage is TRBJ1-5; 7 bases are shared with TRBD1. The CDR3 contains 13 residues. Trimming took 6 bases from V and 6 from J; bases not matched to a gene: 5. Germline V gene data show CDR1 as MNHNY and CDR2 as SVGAGI (reference sequence). Here the CDR3 DNA reads TGTGCCAGCAGCTTGACAGGGATTCAGCCCCAGCATTTT. Its translation is CASSLTGIQPQHF.

This chain joins TRBV28 and TRBJ1-3, with 7 bases lining up with TRBD1. The CDR3 has 15 amino acids. The V gene end was trimmed by 2 bases and the J gene end by 0 bases; junction bases not matched to a gene: 1. Germline assignment: CDR1 MDHEN and CDR2 SYDVKM. The CDR3 DNA sequence: TGTGCCAGCAGTTTACCAGGGGGCTCTGGAAACACCATATATTTT. It yields the protein CASSLPGGSGNTIYF.

In this sample, this clone turned up once. The gene calls are TRBV15 and TRBJ2-7; D is unclear. The germline CDR1 and CDR2 sequences are LNHNV and YYDKDF (reference sequence). The CDR3 length is 13 residues. Trimming pared 0 bases from V and 0 bases from J, leaving 3 bases between. CDR3 protein: CATSRDISYEQYF. The CDR3 region has the DNA TGTGCCACCAGCAGAGATATCTCCTACGAGCAGTACTTC.

The chain links TRBV6-5 to TRBJ2-3; tentatively, D is TRBD2 (6 bases). V was trimmed by 0 bases and J by 2 bases, leaving 12 bases between them. Germline values: CDR1 MNHEY, CDR2 SVGAGI. The CDR3 contains 16 residues. CDR3 nucleotides: TGTGCCAGCAGTTACTCCGGGACGGGAGCCACAGATACGCAGTATTTT. Its translation: CASSYSGTGATDTQYF.

The genes are TRBV4-2 and TRBJ2-7; 8 positions agree with TRBD2. The CDR3 extends over 17 amino acids. J lost 2 bases, V lost 5 bases, and 14 bases had no gene match. Germline V gives CDR1 LGHNA, CDR2 YNFKEQ. The CDR3 is CASSTPSGSQGPYEQYF. CDR3 sequence (DNA): TGTGCCAGCAGCACACCAAGCGGGAGTCAGGGCCCCTACGAGCAGTACTTC.

This rearrangement joins TRBV7-2 to TRBJ2-7, with TRBD2 matching 8 bases. Germline trimming cut 2 bases from V and 5 bases from J; bases unmatched to any gene: 11. In germline, CDR1 is SGHTA, CDR2 FQGNSA. The CDR3 extends over 16 amino acids. CDR3 residues: CASSLSAGGLVDEQYF. The CDR3, as DNA: TGTGCCAGCAGCTTAAGCGCCGGGGGACTAGTGGACGAGCAGTACTTC.

The chain has TRBV5-6 and TRBJ2-7; D uncertain. The CDR3 runs to 13 residues. Germline assignment: CDR1 SGHDT and CDR2 YYEEEE. The V gene lost 7 bases and the J gene lost 0 bases, with 11 bases spanning the gap. CDR3 DNA: TGTGCCAGCGAGAGCTACTTCTCCTACGAGCAGTACTTC. It yields the protein CASESYFSYEQYF.

The rearrangement uses TRBV19 and TRBJ1-1; 9 bases map to TRBD1. The CDR3 contains 14 residues. The germline CDR1 and CDR2 sequences are LNHDA and SQIVND (reference sequence). V was pared by 5 bases and J by 5 bases, with 6 bases of the junction left unmatched. The chain's CDR3 is CASSLQGAGTEAFF. In DNA form, the CDR3 reads TGTGCCAGTAGTTTACAGGGGGCGGGGACTGAAGCTTTCTTT.

The rearrangement joins TRBV19 to TRBJ1-2, with TRBD1 matching over 9 bases. The CDR3 is made up of 13 amino acids. With V trimmed by 4 bases and J by 9 bases, 6 bases remained unmatched. CDR1 and CDR2 (germline): LNHDA, SQIVND (reference sequence). The CDR3 loop reads CASSTEGQGSYTF. CDR3 nucleotides: TGTGCCAGTAGTACCGAGGGACAGGGCAGCTACACCTTC.